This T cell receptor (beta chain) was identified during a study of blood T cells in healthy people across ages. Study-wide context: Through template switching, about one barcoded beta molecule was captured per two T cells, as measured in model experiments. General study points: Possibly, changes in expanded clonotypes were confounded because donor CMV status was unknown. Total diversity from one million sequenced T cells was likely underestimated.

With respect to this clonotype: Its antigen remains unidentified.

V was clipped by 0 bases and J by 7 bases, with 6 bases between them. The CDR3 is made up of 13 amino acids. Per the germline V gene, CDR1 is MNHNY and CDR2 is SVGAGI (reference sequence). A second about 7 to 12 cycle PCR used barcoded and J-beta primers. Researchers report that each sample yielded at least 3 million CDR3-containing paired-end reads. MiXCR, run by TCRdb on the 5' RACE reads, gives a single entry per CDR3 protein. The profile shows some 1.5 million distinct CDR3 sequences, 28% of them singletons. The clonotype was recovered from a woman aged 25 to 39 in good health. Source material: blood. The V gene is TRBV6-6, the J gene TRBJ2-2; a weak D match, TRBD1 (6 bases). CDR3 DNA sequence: TGTGCCAGCAGTTACTCAGGGGGCGGGGAGCTGTTTTTT. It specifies CASSYSGGGELFF.